This T cell receptor beta chain emerged from a study of blood T cell repertoires in COVID-19. Sequenced by immunoSEQ multiplex PCR; TCRdb stores in-frame clones only, minus some. The repertoire holds about 200,000 clones, over 70% seen once, with 5.5% in the top ten. Sequencing input: peripheral blood. The receptor's source is a woman between 65 and 79 years old with acute or convalescent COVID-19.

The DNA of the CDR3 is TGCGCCAGCAGCCAGTGGGCAGGGGAGGGTACGCAGTATTTT. This codes for CASSQWAGEGTQYF. The rearrangement uses TRBV4-1 and TRBJ2-3; D perhaps matches TRBD2 (7 bases). Trimming pared 3 bases from V and 8 bases from J, leaving 15 bases between. The V gene's germline CDR1 is MGHRA and CDR2 YSYEKL. The CDR3 totals 14 residues.